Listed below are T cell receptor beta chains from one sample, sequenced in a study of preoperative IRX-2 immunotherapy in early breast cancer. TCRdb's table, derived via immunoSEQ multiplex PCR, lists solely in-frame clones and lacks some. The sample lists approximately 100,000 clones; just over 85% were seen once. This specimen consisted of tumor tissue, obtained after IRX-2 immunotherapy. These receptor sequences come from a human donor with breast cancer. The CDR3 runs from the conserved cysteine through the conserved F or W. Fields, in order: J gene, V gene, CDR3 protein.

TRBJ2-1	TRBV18	CASSRPGSSGDEQFF
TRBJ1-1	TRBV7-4	CASSAARYTEAFF
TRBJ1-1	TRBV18	CASSPLPPMNTEAFF
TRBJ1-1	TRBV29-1	CSSLEGGTEAFF
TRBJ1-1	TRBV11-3	CASSLGTGLVNTEAFF
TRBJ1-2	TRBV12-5	CASGLDSGSNYGYTF
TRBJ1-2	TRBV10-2	CASSESRVYGYTF
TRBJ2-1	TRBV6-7	CASSSGPTNEQFF
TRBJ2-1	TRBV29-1	CSVGTGDGEQFF
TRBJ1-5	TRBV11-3	CASKRGLIGNQPQHF
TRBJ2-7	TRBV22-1	CASSVKSSYEQYF
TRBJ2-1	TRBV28	CASRPQGQGAFYNEQFF
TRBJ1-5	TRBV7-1	CASSFRIGDAQPQHF
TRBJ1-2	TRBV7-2	CASSEGGDYGYTF
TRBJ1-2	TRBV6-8	CASSYSSGAGYTF
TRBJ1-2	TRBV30	CAWSDLRGGYGYTF
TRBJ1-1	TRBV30	CAWSNRADTEAFF
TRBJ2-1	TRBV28	CASSLTGGSYNEQFF
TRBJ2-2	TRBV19	CASRSGGNTGELFF
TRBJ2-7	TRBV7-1	CASNPGRELREQYF
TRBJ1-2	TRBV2	CASSAARNYGYTF
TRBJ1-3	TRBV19	CASSIEGILSGNTIYF
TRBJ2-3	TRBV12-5	CASGTGSATDTQYF